The sequence of this TCR beta chain was determined in a study of response to subunit inactivated influenza vaccine. Trimming cost V 4 bases and J 5 bases, with 17 bases left between them. Looked up from germline, CDR1 is SQVTM and CDR2 is ANQGSEA. The CDR3 has 14 amino acids. TCRdb called the RT-PCR reads again in MiXCR, with one record for every CDR3 protein. Here the sample spans hundreds of thousands of distinct CDR3 sequences, approximately 14% being singletons. Here the sequenced sample was PBMCs from blood, taken 14 days before vaccination. The J gene is TRBJ1-1, the V gene TRBV29-1, with no clear D. This sequence was found in a man between 45 and 60 years old who received an inactivated influenza vaccine. Here the CDR3 DNA reads TGCAGCGTTGGGAGGAGAGGGAAGGCGACTGAAGCTTTCTTT. Protein sequence: CSVGRRGKATEAFF. The whole variable domain, remainder taken from reference TRBV29-1 and TRBJ1-1, is SAVISQKPSRDICQRGTSLTIQCQVDSQVTMMFWYRQQPGQSLTLIATANQGSEATYESGFVIDKFPISRPNLTFSTLTVSNMSPEDSSIYLCSVGRRGKATEAFFGQGTRLTVV.